Listed below are T cell receptor beta chains from one sample, sequenced in a study of shared clonotypes between healthy human individuals. Sequenced by immunoSEQ multiplex PCR; TCRdb stores in-frame clones only, minus some. The sample includes over a million clones, approximately 80% of them seen just once. Input material: memory CD4+ T cells from PBMCs. These receptors all stem from a young man in good health. Some clones in this sample may be carry-over from other donors' samples. The CDR3 runs from the conserved cysteine through the conserved F or W. The D gene is left open where the match is weak. The size of a clone is reported for some rows only, either as once, few or many, or as a class for expanded clones.

J gene | clone size | D gene | V gene | CDR3 DNA | CDR3 protein
TRBJ2-1 | . | TRBD2 | TRBV5-4 | TGTGCCAGCAGCGGAGGGACTAGCGGTCACAATGAGCAGTTCTTC | CASSGGTSGHNEQFF
TRBJ2-1 | once | . | TRBV7-7 | TGTGCCAGCAGCTTAGGGCCAGTCATCTACAATGAGCAGTTCTTC | CASSLGPVIYNEQFF
TRBJ2-7 | . | . | TRBV6-1 | TGTGCCAGCAGCGAGGTGTGGGGATTCACCTACGAGCAGTACTTC | CASSEVWGFTYEQYF
TRBJ1-3 | . | TRBD1 | TRBV28 | TGTGCCAGCAGTGGGGACAGGGGGCTGGCTGGAAACACCATATATTTT | CASSGDRGLAGNTIYF
TRBJ2-7 | . | TRBD2 | TRBV27 | TGTGCCAGCAGTACCCGACTAGCGGGAGAACGGTACGAGCAGTACTTC | CASSTRLAGERYEQYF
TRBJ1-1 | . | TRBD1 | TRBV5-8 | TGTGCCAGCAGCCCCGGGACAGTCATGAACACTGAAGCTTTCTTT | CASSPGTVMNTEAFF
TRBJ2-3 | . | . | TRBV7-2 | TGTGCCAGCAGCTTCGGACTCAACACAGATACGCAGTATTTT | CASSFGLNTDTQYF
TRBJ2-1 | . | TRBD2 | TRBV4-3 | TGCGCCAGCAGCCAAGACCCTAGCGGGGGTGTGAGGGGGCAGTTCTTC | CASSQDPSGGVRGQFF
TRBJ2-2 | few | . | TRBV2 | TGTGCCAGCGATAGCTACCGGGGGGCCACCGGGGAGCTGTTTTTT | CASDSYRGATGELFF
TRBJ2-7 | . | . | TRBV18 | TGTGCCAGCTCACCACGCCAGGGTCAGGCCTCATACGAGCAGTACTTC | CASSPRQGQASYEQYF
TRBJ2-5 | once | . | TRBV7-2 | TGTGCCAGCAGCTTAGTAGGACAGCAAGAGACCCAGTACTTC | CASSLVGQQETQYF
TRBJ2-7 | few | TRBD2 | TRBV2 | TGTGCCAGTCTACCTAGCGGGAGCCCCGTAGGGGAGCAGTACTTC | CASLPSGSPVGEQYF
TRBJ2-7 | . | . | TRBV5-4 | TGTGCCAGCAGCTTCCCGGAGCCCCCCTACGAGCAGTACTTC | CASSFPEPPYEQYF
TRBJ1-4 | . | TRBD1 | TRBV10-3 | TGTGCCATCAGTGTGGGAGGACAGGGTGAAAAACTGTTTTTT | CAISVGGQGEKLFF
TRBJ1-1 | . | . | TRBV14 | TGTGCCAGCAGCCAAGGATGGGGCCACACTGAAGCTTTCTTT | CASSQGWGHTEAFF
TRBJ2-1 | few | TRBD1 | TRBV5-6 | TGTGCCAGCAGCGCCCGGGACAGGGCCCACAATGAGCAGTTCTTC | CASSARDRAHNEQFF
TRBJ2-3 | once | . | TRBV21-1 | TGTGCCAGCAGCAAAGCGCTTTTGCCACTAGCGAACCGCACAGATACGCAGTATTTT | CASSKALLPLANRTDTQYF
TRBJ1-1 | once | . | TRBV10-3 | TGTGCCATCACCAGCGGGGCCCTGAACACTGAAGCTTTCTTT | CAITSGALNTEAFF
TRBJ1-4 | few | . | TRBV5-4 | TGTGCCAGCAGCGTGGGGGTCAATGAAAAACTGTTTTTT | CASSVGVNEKLFF
TRBJ1-6 | . | TRBD1 | TRBV5-1 | TGCGCCAGCAGCTGGGGACAGGGGGAATCACCCCTCCACTTT | CASSWGQGESPLHF
TRBJ2-3 | . | TRBD1 | TRBV5-4 | TGTGCCAGCCGCCCCGGGACAGGGTTAGCAGATACGCAGTATTTT | CASRPGTGLADTQYF
TRBJ2-1 | few | TRBD1 | TRBV7-2 | TGTGCCAGCAGGACAGGGGGCATCGAGCAGTTCTTC | CASRTGGIEQFF
TRBJ1-2 | few | . | TRBV28 | TGTGCCAGCAGTTTAGGGGGGCGCAGCTATGGCTACACCTTC | CASSLGGRSYGYTF
TRBJ2-7 | . | TRBD2 | TRBV10-1 | TGCGCCAGCAGTGGGGGACTAGCGGGGAGTTACGAGCAGTACTTC | CASSGGLAGSYEQYF
TRBJ1-3 | . | . | TRBV5-5 | TGTGCCAGCAGCCCCGGGGGGCCTGGAAACACCATATATTTT | CASSPGGPGNTIYF
TRBJ1-1 | . | . | TRBV19 | TGTGCCAGTAGTATACGGTCAGGGGAGCGGGAGATGGCTTTCTTT | CASSIRSGEREMAFF
TRBJ1-2 | few | . | TRBV7-9 | TGTGCCAGCAGCCATAACACGGAGATCGGGGGCTACACCTTC | CASSHNTEIGGYTF
TRBJ1-4 | . | TRBD1 | TRBV6-1 | TGTGCCAGCATTGATCGACAGGGGCGCGAAAAACTGTTTTTT | CASIDRQGREKLFF
TRBJ2-3 | . | TRBD2 | TRBV13 | TGTGCCAGCAGCTTAAGGGCCCCGCCGGGACTAGCGGGCCCGAGCACAGATACGCAGTATTTT | CASSLRAPPGLAGPSTDTQYF
TRBJ2-1 | . | TRBD2 | TRBV6-1 | TGTGCCAGCAGTTTCCGACTAGCGGGAGGGGGGGAGCAGTTCTTC | CASSFRLAGGGEQFF
TRBJ2-1 | . | TRBD2 | TRBV7-3 | TGTGCCAGCAGCCCCGGGAGGAGCTCCTACAATGAGCAGTTCTTC | CASSPGRSSYNEQFF
TRBJ2-3 | . | . | TRBV11-1 | TGTGCCAGCAGCTTAGGGGTGGGAGGAATAGATACGCAGTATTTT | CASSLGVGGIDTQYF
TRBJ2-3 | . | . | TRBV11-2 | TGTGCCAGCAGCTTAAGTACGGGCACAGATACGCAGTATTTT | CASSLSTGTDTQYF
TRBJ2-3 | once | . | TRBV20-1 | TGCAGTGCGCCATACACAGATACGCAGTATTTT | CSAPYTDTQYF
TRBJ2-1 | . | . | TRBV11-3 | TGTGCCAGCAGCCTAACGGGACCTAACAATGAGCAGTTCTTC | CASSLTGPNNEQFF
TRBJ1-4 | . | TRBD1 | TRBV11-1 | TGTGCCAGCAGCTCTCGCCGGGACAGGGCTAATGAAAAACTGTTTTTT | CASSSRRDRANEKLFF
TRBJ2-7 | . | TRBD1 | TRBV5-1 | TGCGCCAGCAGCTTGGCGGGACAGGGCTTCTACGAGCAGTACTTC | CASSLAGQGFYEQYF
TRBJ1-1 | . | TRBD1 | TRBV7-9 | TGTGCCAGCAGCTCTAGACAGGGTGGTATGAACACTGAAGCTTTCTTT | CASSSRQGGMNTEAFF
TRBJ2-3 | . | . | TRBV25-1 | TGTGCCAGCAGTGAATGGCGGGGTGGGGCAGATACGCAGTATTTT | CASSEWRGGADTQYF
TRBJ2-7 | . | . | TRBV28 | TGTGCCATCGGGGAAAGGGGCGAGCAGTACTTC | CAIGERGEQYF
TRBJ1-3 | . | . | TRBV11-2 | TGTGCCAGCAGCTCGGGACCAGAAAACACCATATATTTT | CASSSGPENTIYF
TRBJ1-3 | . | . | TRBV28 | TGTGCCAGCGGGGAGGCAGGGACTAAAGGAAACACCATATATTTT | CASGEAGTKGNTIYF